Described below is a single T cell receptor (beta chain) sequence and its context. What antigen it recognizes has not been identified. Base qualities are not provided; no much larger clone lies one nucleotide away. This record comes from a study of T cell changes during pregnancy in multiple sclerosis (dated by TCRdb to about 2019). General notes on the study: In women with multiple sclerosis, the researchers looked at how the T cell repertoire shifted as pregnancy progressed.

Library creation used the immunoSEQ multiplex PCR assay. TCRdb holds this immuneACCESS table with in-frame rearrangements only. Some clones are missing; in checked studies, unresolved V genes explain under half, and the rest has no known cause. The sample includes tens of thousands of clones, with about 89% observed a single time. 0.65% to 1% of the sample is taken by the ten largest. Reading from cysteine to phenylalanine, the CDR3 counts 16 amino acids. Only CDR3 DNA is held: 48 bases, read in frame from base 1. Unmatched junction bases come to 9, with V trimmed by 8 bases and J by 0 bases. Taken from the germline V gene, the CDR1 and CDR2 loops are LGHNA and YSLEER.

This receptor was obtained from a female donor with multiple sclerosis, enrolled in a pregnancy study. Here the chain combines TRBV4-3 and TRBJ1-2; 10 bases in the junction line up with TRBD1. Material: peripheral blood, obtained in the second trimester of pregnancy. The CDR3 region reads CASRQGAMGANYGYTF. The base sequence is TGCGCCAGCCGACAGGGGGCGATGGGGGCTAACTATGGCTACACCTTC.